These 3 T cell receptor beta chains were sequenced from one sample in a study of blood T cell repertoires in COVID-19. The repertoire was sequenced with immunoSEQ multiplex PCR; TCRdb's copy has only in-frame clones and lacks some. Here the sample spans approximately 470,000 clones, about 90% being singletons. Input material: PBMCs or T cells enriched from blood (not recorded which). The receptors stem from a woman between 18 and 30 years old who had recovered from COVID-19.

The chain joins TRBV9 to TRBJ2-3; 7 bases are a match to TRBD1. CDR3 length: 15 amino acids. CDR1 and CDR2 from the germline V gene are SGDLS and YYNGEE. The V gene end was trimmed by 2 bases and the J gene end by 2 bases; junction bases not matched to a gene: 5. CDR3 sequence (DNA): TGTGCCAGCAGCGTCGACAGGGCCCCCACAGATACGCAGTATTTT. Its protein is CASSVDRAPTDTQYF.

V is TRBV21-1 and J is TRBJ2-5; the table's D call, TRBD1, was not checked against the DNA. TRBV21-1 is a known pseudogene. This CDR3 spans 15 amino acids. CDR3 nucleotides: TGTGCCAGCAGCAAAGCTAAAGGGACAGAAGAGACCCAGTACTTC. Encoded protein: CASSKAKGTEETQYF.

This sequence joins TRBV7-2 and TRBJ2-7; TRBD1 matches at 8 bases. Germline V CDR1 and CDR2: SGHTA, FQGNSA. J gave up 7 bases and V 5 bases, and 13 bases lay outside the gene matches. The CDR3 extends over 15 amino acids. Here the CDR3 reads CASSTVTGEVREQYF. The CDR3 DNA sequence: TGTGCCAGCAGCACAGTGACAGGGGAGGTGAGGGAGCAGTACTTC.